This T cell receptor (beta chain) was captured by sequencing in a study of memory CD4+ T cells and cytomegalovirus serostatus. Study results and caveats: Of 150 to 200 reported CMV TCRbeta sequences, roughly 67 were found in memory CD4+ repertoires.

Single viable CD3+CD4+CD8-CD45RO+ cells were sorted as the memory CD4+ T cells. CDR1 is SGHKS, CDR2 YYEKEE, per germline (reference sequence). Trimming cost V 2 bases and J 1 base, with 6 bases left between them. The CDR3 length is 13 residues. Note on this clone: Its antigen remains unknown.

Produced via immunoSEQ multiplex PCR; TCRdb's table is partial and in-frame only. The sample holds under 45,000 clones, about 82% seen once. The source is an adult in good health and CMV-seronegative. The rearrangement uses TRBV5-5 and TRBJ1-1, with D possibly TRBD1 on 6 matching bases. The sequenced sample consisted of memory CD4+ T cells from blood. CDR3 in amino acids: CASSLQGNTEAFF. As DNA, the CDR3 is TGTGCCAGCAGCTTACAGGGGAACACTGAAGCTTTCTTT.